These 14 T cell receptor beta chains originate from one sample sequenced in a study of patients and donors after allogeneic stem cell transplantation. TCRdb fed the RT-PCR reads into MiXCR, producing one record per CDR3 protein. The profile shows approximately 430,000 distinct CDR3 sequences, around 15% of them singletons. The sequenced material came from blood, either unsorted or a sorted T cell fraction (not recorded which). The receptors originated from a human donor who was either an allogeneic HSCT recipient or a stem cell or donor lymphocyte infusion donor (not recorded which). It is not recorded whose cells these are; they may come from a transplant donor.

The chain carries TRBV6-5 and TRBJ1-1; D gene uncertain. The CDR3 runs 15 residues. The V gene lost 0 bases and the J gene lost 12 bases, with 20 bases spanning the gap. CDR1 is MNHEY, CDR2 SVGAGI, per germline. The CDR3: CASSYSIVGKFTTFF. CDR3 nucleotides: TGTGCCAGCAGTTACTCGATTGTAGGGAAATTTACCACTTTCTTT.

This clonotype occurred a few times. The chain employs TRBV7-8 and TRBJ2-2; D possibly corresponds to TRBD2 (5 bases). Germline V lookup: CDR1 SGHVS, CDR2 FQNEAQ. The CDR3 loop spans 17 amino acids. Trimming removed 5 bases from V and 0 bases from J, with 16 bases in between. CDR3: CASSPGGRFANTGELFF. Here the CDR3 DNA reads TGTGCCAGCAGCCCAGGAGGCAGGTTCGCGAACACCGGGGAGCTGTTTTTT.

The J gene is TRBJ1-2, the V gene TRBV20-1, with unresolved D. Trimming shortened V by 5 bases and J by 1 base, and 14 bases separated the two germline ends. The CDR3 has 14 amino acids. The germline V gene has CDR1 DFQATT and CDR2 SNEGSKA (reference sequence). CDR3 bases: TGCAGTGCTTGGTCTCCGGCACTTAACTATGGCTACACCTTC. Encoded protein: CSAWSPALNYGYTF.

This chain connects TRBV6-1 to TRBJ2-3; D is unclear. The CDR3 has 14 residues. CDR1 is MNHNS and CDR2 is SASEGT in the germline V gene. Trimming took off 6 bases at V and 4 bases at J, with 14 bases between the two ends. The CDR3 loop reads CASRFSRSADTQYF. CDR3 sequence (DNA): TGTGCCAGCAGGTTTTCTCGTAGTGCAGATACGCAGTATTTT.

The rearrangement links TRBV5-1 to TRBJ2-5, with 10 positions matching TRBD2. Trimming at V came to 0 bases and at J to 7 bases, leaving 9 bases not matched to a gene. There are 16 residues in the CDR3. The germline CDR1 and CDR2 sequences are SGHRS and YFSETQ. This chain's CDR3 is CASSLEGLAGDGTQYF. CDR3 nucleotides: TGCGCCAGCAGCTTGGAAGGCCTAGCGGGGGACGGGACCCAGTACTTC.

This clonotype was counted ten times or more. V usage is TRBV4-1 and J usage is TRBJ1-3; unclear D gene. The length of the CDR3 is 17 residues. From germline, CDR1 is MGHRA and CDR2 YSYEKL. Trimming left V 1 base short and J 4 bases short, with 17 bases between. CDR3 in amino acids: CASSQAGFPNLGNTIYF. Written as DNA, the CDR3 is TGCGCCAGCAGCCAAGCGGGGTTTCCCAATCTCGGAAACACCATATATTTT.

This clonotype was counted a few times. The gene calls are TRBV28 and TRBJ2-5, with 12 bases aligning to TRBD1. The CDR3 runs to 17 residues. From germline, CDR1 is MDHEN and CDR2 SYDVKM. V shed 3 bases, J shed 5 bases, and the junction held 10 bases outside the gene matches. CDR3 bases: TGTGCCAGCAGTTTTTTCCAAGGGACAGGGGGCGAGGAGACCCAGTACTTC. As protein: CASSFFQGTGGEETQYF.

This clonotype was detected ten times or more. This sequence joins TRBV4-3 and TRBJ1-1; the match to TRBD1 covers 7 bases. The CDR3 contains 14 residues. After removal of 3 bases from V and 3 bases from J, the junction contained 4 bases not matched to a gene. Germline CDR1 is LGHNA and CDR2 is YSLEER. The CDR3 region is CASSQITGDTEAFF. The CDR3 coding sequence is TGCGCCAGCAGCCAGATTACAGGGGACACTGAAGCTTTCTTT.

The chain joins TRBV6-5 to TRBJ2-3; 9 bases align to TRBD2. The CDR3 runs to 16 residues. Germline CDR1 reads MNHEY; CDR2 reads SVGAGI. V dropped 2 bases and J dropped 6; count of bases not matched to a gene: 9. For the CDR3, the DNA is TGTGCCAGCAGTTACCCTCGCGGGGGGGGAAGCGATACGCAGTATTTT. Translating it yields CASSYPRGGGSDTQYF.

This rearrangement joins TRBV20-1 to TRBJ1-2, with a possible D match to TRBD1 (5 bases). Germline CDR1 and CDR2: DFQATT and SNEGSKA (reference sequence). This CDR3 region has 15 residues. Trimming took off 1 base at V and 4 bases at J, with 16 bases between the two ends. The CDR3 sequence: CSARASEGDLYGYTF. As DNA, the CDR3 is TGCAGTGCTAGAGCCAGTGAAGGGGACCTCTATGGCTACACCTTC.

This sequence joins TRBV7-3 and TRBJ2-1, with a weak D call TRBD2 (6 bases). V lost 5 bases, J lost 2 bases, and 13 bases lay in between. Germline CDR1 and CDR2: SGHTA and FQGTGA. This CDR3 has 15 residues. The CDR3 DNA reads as TGTGCCAGCAGCCCGGGGCGGGATGCCTACAATGAGCAGTTCTTC. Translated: CASSPGRDAYNEQFF.

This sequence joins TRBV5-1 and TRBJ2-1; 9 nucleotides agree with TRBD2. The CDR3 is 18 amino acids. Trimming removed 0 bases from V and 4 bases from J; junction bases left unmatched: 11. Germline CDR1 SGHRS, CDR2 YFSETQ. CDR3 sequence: CASSLAASGAQKYNEQFF. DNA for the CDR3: TGCGCCAGCAGCTTGGCCGCTAGCGGGGCGCAGAAATACAATGAGCAGTTCTTC.

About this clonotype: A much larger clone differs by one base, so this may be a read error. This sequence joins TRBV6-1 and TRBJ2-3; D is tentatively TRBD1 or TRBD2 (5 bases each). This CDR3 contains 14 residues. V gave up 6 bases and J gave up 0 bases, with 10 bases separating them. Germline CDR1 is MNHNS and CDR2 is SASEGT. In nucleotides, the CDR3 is TGTGCCAGCAGCAGGGAGTCTAGCACAGATACGCAGTATTTT. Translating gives CASSRESSTDTQYF.

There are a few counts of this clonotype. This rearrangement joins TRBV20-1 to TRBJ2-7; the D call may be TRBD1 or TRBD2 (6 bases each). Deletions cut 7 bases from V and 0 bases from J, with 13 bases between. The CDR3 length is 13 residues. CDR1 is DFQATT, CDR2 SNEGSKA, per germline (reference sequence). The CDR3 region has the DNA TGCAGTGGGGAAGGGGGGACCTCCTACGAGCAGTACTTC. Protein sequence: CSGEGGTSYEQYF.